Listed below are T cell receptor beta chains from one sample, sequenced in a study of spatial heterogeneity in lung cancer. MiXCR, run by TCRdb on the 5' RACE reads, gives a single entry per CDR3 protein. The sample includes approximately 22,000 distinct CDR3 sequences, about 4.9% seen only once; the top ten take approximately 35%. The sample in question was PBMCs, obtained at surgery. These receptors were taken from a male donor with early-stage non-small cell lung cancer. CDR3s include the opening cysteine and the closing phenylalanine or tryptophan. Each record gives: D gene, clone size, J gene, V gene, CDR3 DNA, CDR3 protein. A D gene is named only where the DNA matches it firmly. Size is stated for part of the rows, as once, few or many counts, or as a class when the clone is expanded.

-	many	TRBJ2-5	TRBV7-2	TGTGCCAGCAGCCCCCAGGGGACCCAGTACTTC	CASSPQGTQYF
-	many	TRBJ2-5	TRBV7-8	TGTGCCAGCAGCTTATGGGGCGAACAAGAGACCCAGTACTTC	CASSLWGEQETQYF
-	-	TRBJ2-7	TRBV19	TGTGCCAGTAGTATCGTCGGCCAAGCCTACGAGCAGTACTTC	CASSIVGQAYEQYF
-	many	TRBJ2-5	TRBV7-6	TGTGCCAGCAGTCGTCTTACCAGGGTGGAGACCCAGTACTTC	CASSRLTRVETQYF
-	many	TRBJ2-7	TRBV6-2/TRBV6-3	TGTGCCAGCAGTTACTCCGAAGGGGTCGGGTCCTACGAGCAGTACTTC	CASSYSEGVGSYEQYF
-	many	TRBJ2-5	TRBV20-1	TGCAGTGCACAGGGCCCGAAGACCCAGTACTTC	CSAQGPKTQYF
TRBD1	many	TRBJ1-1	TRBV7-6	TGTGCCAGCAGCTTATTGAAGGGACAAGGGGGCCAATTT	CASSLLKGQGGQF
-	many	TRBJ1-5	TRBV7-2	TGTGCCAGCAGCTTAAGGGGAGGGAATCAGCCCCAGCATTTT	CASSLRGGNQPQHF
-	many	TRBJ1-2	TRBV28	TGTGCCAGCAGGCAGGACTATGGCTACACCTTC	CASRQDYGYTF
-	many	TRBJ2-3	TRBV10-1	TGCGCCAGCAGTGAGTCGGGACTCAAGGATACGCAGTATTTT	CASSESGLKDTQYF
-	few	TRBJ2-3	TRBV19	TGTGCCAGTAGCGGGGAGGGCACAGATACGCAGTATTTT	CASSGEGTDTQYF
-	medium-sized	TRBJ2-7	TRBV7-4	TGTGCCAGCAGCACCTATAAGGGAAACACAGGGAGGCAGTACTTC	CASSTYKGNTGRQYF
TRBD1	many	TRBJ2-1	TRBV5-1	TGCGCCAGCAGCTTGGGACAGGGGCCTTACGATGAGCAGTTCTTC	CASSLGQGPYDEQFF
-	many	TRBJ2-1	TRBV29-1	TGCAGCGTCGTACTATCGTGGGATGAGCAGTTCTTC	CSVVLSWDEQFF
TRBD1	few	TRBJ2-5	TRBV7-2	TGTGCCAGCAGTAGTCTGGGACAGGTTTTTGAGACCCAGTACTTC	CASSSLGQVFETQYF
-	many	TRBJ2-5	TRBV20-1	TGCAGTGCTGGGTCTAGACGGGGCCGGGAGACCCAGTACTTC	CSAGSRRGRETQYF
-	many	TRBJ2-5	TRBV7-2	TGTGCCAGCAGCCCGGACGGACAAGAGACCCAGTACTTC	CASSPDGQETQYF
TRBD2	many	TRBJ2-1	TRBV12-3/TRBV12-4	TGTGCCAGCAGTCCCCCAGCAGCGGGAAGGGGTGAGCAGTTCTTC	CASSPPAAGRGEQFF
-	many	TRBJ1-4	TRBV3-1	TGTGCCAGCAGCCCGATTGGGCGATTTGAAAAACTGTTTTTT	CASSPIGRFEKLFF
-	many	TRBJ2-3	TRBV5-1	TGCGCCAGCACCTTCACAGATACGCAGTATTTT	CASTFTDTQYF
TRBD1	-	TRBJ1-2	TRBV7-2	TGTGCCAGCAGAGAGCAGACAGGGGATGGCTACACCTTC	CASREQTGDGYTF
TRBD2	few	TRBJ2-1	TRBV12-3/TRBV12-4	TGTGCCAGCGGAGGGACTAGCGGGGTGTCCTACAATGAGCAGTTCTTC	CASGGTSGVSYNEQFF
TRBD1	-	TRBJ1-1	TRBV28	TGTGCCAGCACTTTGGAGGGGGCGCGTACTGAAGCTTTCTTT	CASTLEGARTEAFF
TRBD1	-	TRBJ2-4	TRBV20-1	TGCAGTGCCCACCGGACAGGGGAAGCCAAAAACATTCAGTACTTC	CSAHRTGEAKNIQYF
-	-	TRBJ2-7	TRBV5-6	TGTGCCAGCAGCTTTTTCGGGGGCGAGCAGTACTTC	CASSFFGGEQYF
TRBD2	many	TRBJ2-3	TRBV12-3/TRBV12-4	TGTGCCAGCAGTTCACCCACCCAGACTAGCGGGGGCACAGATACGCAGTATTTT	CASSSPTQTSGGTDTQYF
-	many	TRBJ1-3	TRBV7-2	TGTGCCAGCAGCTTCGGCAGGGGATATGGAAACACCATATATTTT	CASSFGRGYGNTIYF
-	many	TRBJ1-3	TRBV7-2	TGTGCCAGCAGCCCCCAGCAGACAGTTGGAAACACCATATATTTT	CASSPQQTVGNTIYF
-	many	TRBJ1-2	TRBV7-9	TGTGCCAGCACCATAGGAGCAGCAAACTATGGCTACACCTTC	CASTIGAANYGYTF
-	many	TRBJ2-7	TRBV28	TGTGCCAGCAGTCCAGGGACGGTTGCCTACGAGCAGTACTTC	CASSPGTVAYEQYF